What follows describes a single T cell receptor beta chain. This entry is derived from a study of blood T cell repertoires in COVID-19. Study in general: Samples taken during acute and convalescent COVID-19 were collected in the United States, Italy and Spain. T cells, B-cell-depleted T cells, or PBMCs provided the cDNA or gDNA that served as material.

Adults between roughly 18 and 95 years of age took part from some 25 US areas. Original processing methods: It was from reference gene primer amplification that nucleated cell counts were estimated. The assay was immunoSEQ multiplex PCR, and TCRdb's table has in-frame clones only and misses some. V and J calls and clone size come straight from that table; D and trimming were deduced from the DNA. This table holds 230,000 or so clones, about nine tenths found once. The sample taken for sequencing was PBMCs or T cells enriched from blood (not recorded which). The sequence was collected from a woman in her thirties or forties with acute COVID-19.

CDR3 sequence: CASSLDIYNSPLHF. CDR3 sequence (DNA): TGTGCCAGCAGCTTAGATATCTATAATTCACCCCTCCACTTT. J is TRBJ1-6 and V is TRBV7-6; D gene ambiguous. Trimming removed 1 base from V and 3 bases from J, with 4 bases in between. Germline loops: CDR1 SGHVS, CDR2 FNYEAQ. The CDR3 sequence is 14 residues long.